This T cell receptor beta chain was retrieved from a study of cytomegalovirus exposure and HLA in healthy donors. Turning to the study itself: Approximately 80 million unique TCRs from HLA-typed donors were held in an early data release. Overall study results and limits: An analysis done earlier found most TCR beta V segments productive about 87% or about 30% of the time.

With 60 Vbeta and 13 Jbeta primers, the PCR was carried out. Sequenced by immunoSEQ multiplex PCR; TCRdb stores in-frame clones only, minus some. The sample carries about 79,000 clones, about 68% recorded once. The CDR3 is 17 amino acids. Germline CDR1 reads SGHRS; CDR2 reads YFSETQ. V shed 0 bases and J shed 0 bases, with 15 bases lying between them. With respect to this clone: Its specificity is unknown.

This chain links TRBV5-1 with TRBJ1-1; the D gene is possibly TRBD1 (5 bases). The TCR originated in a middle-aged man in good health and CMV-seropositive. Specimen: PBMCs. CDR3 in DNA: TGCGCCAGCAGCTTGGCCAGGGCCGATTTCATGAACACTGAAGCTTTCTTT. This translates into CASSLARADFMNTEAFF.